Listed here are 28 T cell receptor beta chains from one sample, sequenced in a study of T-cell reconstitution after alpha-beta-depleted transplantation in children. TCRbeta library preparation incorporated unique molecular identifiers. In TCRdb, the PCR reads were re-called with MiXCR into one record per CDR3 protein. The repertoire consists of around 680,000 distinct CDR3 sequences, with 16% occurring once and the leading ten covering 1.1%. The material was PBMCs from the stem cell graft donor, obtained from the stem cell graft. The receptors stem from a human donor who donated a stem cell graft to a child with acute myeloid leukemia.

A word on this clonotype: A much larger clone differs by one base, so this may be a read error. V gene TRBV29-1 combines with J gene TRBJ2-7, with a weak D call TRBD2 (5 bases). V lost 3 bases and J lost 6, with 12 bases in between. Germline-derived CDR1 and CDR2 are SQVTM and ANQGSEA. The CDR3 spans 12 residues. CDR3 nucleotide sequence: TGCAGCGTTGACAGGTCCAGCGGCGAGCAGTACTTC. Residues: CSVDRSSGEQYF.

This chain connects TRBV30 to TRBJ1-5; 8 nucleotides agree with TRBD1. CDR3 length equals 14 residues. With 1 base clipped from V and 5 bases from J, the junction kept 4 bases outside the gene matches. Germline CDR1 GTSNPN, CDR2 SVGIG (reference sequence). In DNA form, the CDR3 reads TGTGCCTGGAGTGGAGACAGGGGTTATCAGCCCCAGCATTTT. Protein product: CAWSGDRGYQPQHF. The whole variable domain, filled in from reference TRBV30 and TRBJ1-5, reads SQTIHQWPATLVQPVGSPLSLECTVEGTSNPNLYWYRQAAGRGLQLLFYSVGIGQISSEVPQNLSASRPQDRQFILSSKKLLLSDSGFYLCAWSGDRGYQPQHFGDGTRLSIL.

This chain joins TRBV4-3 and TRBJ1-1; TRBD1 is a possible D gene (5 bases). CDR1 and CDR2 from the germline V gene are LGHNA and YSLEER. The CDR3 is 14 amino acids. Trimming left V 3 bases short and J 8 bases short, with 16 bases between. The CDR3, as DNA: TGCGCCAGCAGCCACAGTGAGGGGATAGGGGAAGCTTTCTTT. Encoded protein: CASSHSEGIGEAFF.

J is TRBJ1-3 and V is TRBV7-9; TRBD1 matches 9 bases. Looked up from germline, CDR1 is SEHNR and CDR2 is FQNEAQ (reference sequence). Trimming cost V 4 bases and J 4 bases; bases outside gene matches: 2. This CDR3 has 14 amino acids. The CDR3, as DNA: TGTGCCAGCAGCTGGACAGGGGCAGGAAACACCATATATTTT. Translated: CASSWTGAGNTIYF.

The V and J genes are TRBV20-1 and TRBJ1-5; D not certain. Trimming pared 3 bases from V and 0 bases from J, leaving 9 bases between. Germline V gives CDR1 DFQATT, CDR2 SNEGSKA (reference sequence). The CDR3 sequence is 14 residues long. CDR3 region: CSARGRASNQPQHF. DNA for the CDR3: TGCAGTGCTAGGGGGAGGGCTAGCAATCAGCCCCAGCATTTT.

V and J are TRBV27 and TRBJ2-6; weak D call: TRBD2 (5 bases). This CDR3 spans 21 amino acids. V was pared by 1 base and J by 4 bases, with 26 bases between. Germline V gene lookup returns CDR1 MNHEY and CDR2 SMNVEV (reference sequence). The CDR3 sequence: CASSLYGEPRSYPSGANVLTF. In DNA form, the CDR3 reads TGTGCCAGCAGTTTATACGGGGAGCCCCGGTCTTATCCATCCGGGGCCAACGTCCTGACTTTC.

This clonotype was recorded many times. This chain connects TRBV5-1 to TRBJ2-7; D is possibly TRBD2 (6 bases). Looked up from germline, CDR1 is SGHRS and CDR2 is YFSETQ. Deletions cut 0 bases from V and 2 bases from J, with 15 bases between. The length of the CDR3 is 16 residues. CDR3 sequence (DNA): TGCGCCAGCAGCTTGGGTTCGCAGGGACTTCCCTACGAGCAGTACTTC. Its translation is CASSLGSQGLPYEQYF.

This clonotype was counted at least ten times. V is TRBV12-3 or TRBV12-4 and J is TRBJ1-1; D is unresolved. The CDR3 is made up of 15 amino acids. V lost 0 bases and J 4 bases, leaving 12 bases between the germline ends. CDR3 bases: TGTGCCAGCAGTTTAGCCGCTTGGGTGGCCACTGAAGCTTTCTTT. It encodes CASSLAAWVATEAFF.

The sample holds a few counts of this clonotype. The chain has TRBV20-1 and TRBJ1-2, with D tentatively TRBD1 (6 bases). Trimming cost V 2 bases and J 7 bases, with 20 bases left between them. The germline V gene encodes CDR1 DFQATT and CDR2 SNEGSKA (reference sequence). This CDR3 is built from 15 residues. The CDR3, as DNA: TGCAGTGCTAGATCCAGACAGGTCGGTCTCCTTGGCTACACCTTC. Amino acid sequence: CSARSRQVGLLGYTF.

This clonotype was counted ten times or more. This chain links TRBV20-1 with TRBJ2-1; TRBD2 might be the D (7 bases). The CDR3 covers 14 residues. Germline V lookup: CDR1 DFQATT, CDR2 SNEGSKA (reference sequence). Trimming removed 5 bases at V and 8 bases at J, with 19 bases between. CDR3 region: CSAFIGGGRDEQFF. CDR3 sequence (DNA): TGCAGTGCTTTTATAGGGGGGGGTCGGGATGAGCAGTTCTTC.

The CDR3 nucleotides read TGTGCCAGCAGCCTGGGGGCCGGGACTAACTATGGCTACACCTTC. Amino acids: CASSLGAGTNYGYTF. This chain joins TRBV7-3 and TRBJ1-2, with D possibly TRBD1 on 6 matching bases. Trimming removed 5 bases at V and 0 bases at J, with 13 bases between. The germline V gene encodes CDR1 SGHTA and CDR2 FQGTGA. The length of the CDR3 is 15 residues.

This clonotype was detected only a few times. V usage is TRBV7-9 and J usage is TRBJ2-3; D unresolved. CDR1 is SEHNR and CDR2 is FQNEAQ in the germline V gene (reference sequence). Trimming stripped 7 bases from V and 6 bases from J, with 20 bases between. The CDR3 is 15 residues long. Written as DNA, the CDR3 is TGTGCCAGCATCGCTAGGTCGCAGTTCGGTGATACGCAGTATTTT. Translation gives CASIARSQFGDTQYF.

The V call is TRBV7-2, the J call TRBJ2-1, with a weak D call TRBD1 (6 bases). The CDR3 has 15 residues. The germline CDR1 and CDR2 sequences are SGHTA and FQGNSA. Trimming took 6 bases from V and 2 from J, leaving 14 bases between them. The CDR3 nucleotides read TGTGCCAGCAGTTACAAGCAGGGGCCCTACAATGAGCAGTTCTTC. Amino acid sequence: CASSYKQGPYNEQFF.

This clonotype has a count of ten or more. The chain links TRBV5-1 to TRBJ1-1, with 7 bases matching TRBD1. Germline V gene lookup returns CDR1 SGHRS and CDR2 YFSETQ. The trim removed 3 bases at V and 4 bases at J, leaving 3 bases unmatched. CDR3 length: 13 residues. CDR3: CASSWDSGTEAFF. The CDR3 DNA reads TGCGCCAGCAGCTGGGACAGCGGCACTGAAGCTTTCTTT.

The sample holds many counts of this clonotype. The chain recombines TRBV27 with TRBJ1-6, with a weak D call TRBD1 (5 bases). CDR3 length: 14 amino acids. The germline CDR1 and CDR2 sequences are MNHEY and SMNVEV (reference sequence). Trimming shortened V by 5 bases and J by 6 bases, and 11 bases separated the two germline ends. The CDR3 sequence: CASSPGRGNSPLHF. DNA of the CDR3: TGTGCCAGCAGTCCGGGACGGGGTAATTCACCCCTCCACTTT.

This clonotype was counted a few times. This chain links TRBV12-3 or TRBV12-4 with TRBJ2-7; 10 bases are a match to TRBD1. This CDR3 contains 15 residues. Trimming removed 2 bases from V and 5 bases from J; junction bases left unmatched: 6. The CDR3 protein is CASSLWGTGVNEQYF. The CDR3 DNA sequence: TGTGCCAGCAGTTTATGGGGGACAGGGGTCAACGAGCAGTACTTC.

Many counts were recorded for this clonotype. J is TRBJ2-1 and V is TRBV7-2, with D perhaps matching TRBD1 (5 bases). The CDR3 has 15 amino acids. The V gene's germline CDR1 is SGHTA and CDR2 FQGNSA. Trimming took off 2 bases at V and 1 base at J, with 9 bases between the two ends. CDR3: CASSLRSGSYNEQFF. The CDR3 DNA is TGTGCCAGCAGCTTAAGGTCAGGGTCCTACAATGAGCAGTTCTTC.

This clonotype was recorded at least ten times. The chain employs TRBV20-1 and TRBJ1-1; 9 bases fit TRBD1. Germline CDR1 reads DFQATT; CDR2 reads SNEGSKA (reference sequence). V lost 8 bases, J lost 3 bases, and 10 bases stayed unmatched. The CDR3 loop spans 14 amino acids. The CDR3 DNA sequence: TGCAGTTCTCGGGGACAGGGAGGGGACACTGAAGCTTTCTTT. Its protein is CSSRGQGGDTEAFF.

This chain joins TRBV7-2 and TRBJ1-2; D remains unclear. CDR1 and CDR2 from the germline V gene are SGHTA and FQGNSA. CDR3 length: 15 residues. Trimming took off 5 bases at V and 0 bases at J, with 13 bases between the two ends. The chain's CDR3 is CASSVLSAANYGYTF. The CDR3 nucleotides read TGTGCCAGCAGCGTACTATCAGCAGCTAACTATGGCTACACCTTC.

This clonotype was seen repeatedly, ten times or more. This chain links TRBV20-1 with TRBJ1-2, with a tentative D call TRBD1 (5 bases). The CDR3 runs to 13 residues. Trimming removed 0 bases at V and 8 bases at J, with 13 bases between. CDR1 and CDR2 from the germline V gene are DFQATT and SNEGSKA (reference sequence). CDR3 DNA: TGCAGTGCTAGAGATAAGGGACTGGGAGGCTACACCTTC. Amino acids: CSARDKGLGGYTF.

The J gene is TRBJ2-2, the V gene TRBV7-3; possibly TRBD2 for D (6 bases). Trimming removed 6 bases at V and 6 bases at J, with 14 bases between. The CDR3 spans 14 residues. CDR1 SGHTA and CDR2 FQGTGA come from the germline V gene. The CDR3 region is CASRDRSGAGELFF. The CDR3 DNA sequence: TGTGCCAGCAGGGACCGCTCGGGGGCCGGGGAGCTGTTTTTT.

There are a few counts of this clonotype. This rearrangement joins TRBV7-9 to TRBJ2-5; weak D call: TRBD2 (6 bases). Trimming pared 4 bases from V and 4 bases from J, leaving 13 bases between. The CDR3 extends over 14 amino acids. Per the germline V gene, CDR1 is SEHNR and CDR2 is FQNEAQ (reference sequence). The CDR3 sequence is CASSWPWRGETQYF. In DNA, the CDR3 is TGTGCCAGCAGCTGGCCGTGGAGGGGAGAGACCCAGTACTTC.

This clonotype was found many times. This sequence joins TRBV4-3 and TRBJ1-1; possible D gene TRBD1, 5 bases. Trimming stripped 1 base from V and 3 bases from J, with 15 bases between. The CDR3 is 16 amino acids. Germline CDR1 reads LGHNA; CDR2 reads YSLEER. The CDR3: CASSQGGGAYDTEAFF. For the CDR3, the DNA is TGCGCCAGCAGCCAAGGGGGAGGGGCGTACGACACTGAAGCTTTCTTT.

This clonotype was detected ten times or more. The J gene is TRBJ2-2, the V gene TRBV20-1, with 8 bases identical to TRBD1. This CDR3 has 16 residues. Per germline, CDR1 DFQATT and CDR2 SNEGSKA (reference sequence). V gave up 6 bases and J gave up 2 bases; unmatched junction bases: 11. The CDR3 bases are TGCAGTGCCCGTTCCCTCGACAGGGGTAACACCGGGGAGCTGTTTTTT. It specifies CSARSLDRGNTGELFF.

This chain uses TRBV11-2 with TRBJ2-7; 7 bases align to TRBD2. The V and J ends lost 7 bases and 0 bases, in that order; junction bases with no gene match: 6. The CDR3 contains 14 residues. Germline CDR1 SGHAT, CDR2 FQNNGV. The CDR3: CASTYGLGSYEQYF. CDR3 coding DNA: TGTGCCAGCACCTACGGACTAGGCTCCTACGAGCAGTACTTC.

This clonotype was detected ten times or more. The rearrangement joins TRBV9 to TRBJ1-6; 9 bases align to TRBD1. There are 14 residues in the CDR3. Trimming removed 5 bases from V and 8 bases from J; junction bases left unmatched: 5. Germline CDR1 reads SGDLS; CDR2 reads YYNGEE. CDR3 DNA: TGTGCCAGCAGGGAGGGGACAGGGTATTCACCCCTCCACTTT. This codes for CASREGTGYSPLHF.

There are many counts of this clonotype. This chain joins TRBV20-1 and TRBJ1-1, with a weak D call TRBD1 (5 bases). Germline lookup yields CDR1 DFQATT and CDR2 SNEGSKA (reference sequence). V lost 4 bases and J 1 base, leaving 10 bases between the germline ends. The CDR3 covers 13 residues. The CDR3 reads CSATGRTNTEAFF. CDR3 nucleotide sequence: TGCAGTGCTACGGGACGGACGAACACTGAAGCTTTCTTT.

This clonotype appeared many times. The chain recombines TRBV5-5 with TRBJ1-6, with unresolved D. The CDR3 covers 14 residues. Germline CDR1 is SGHKS and CDR2 is YYEKEE (reference sequence). V was trimmed by 4 bases and J by 7 bases, leaving 12 bases between them. CDR3 coding DNA: TGTGCCAGCAGCAGGGAAGCGGGGAATTCACCCCTCCACTTT. It specifies CASSREAGNSPLHF.